This section outlines one TCR beta chain sequence together with its context. Its matching antigen is unknown. These data are taken from a study of cytomegalovirus exposure and HLA in healthy donors. Method: immunoSEQ multiplex PCR; TCRdb's copy keeps in-frame clones and lacks some. The table has about 73,000 clones, about 95% seen once. Study-wide results and limits: About 180 TCR beta chains were listed as cytomegalovirus-associated. Within the 90 to 150 validation repertoires, first-cohort TCR clusters tended to co-occur, according to a later analysis. Reportedly, cytomegalovirus status was diagnosed with high sensitivity and specificity.

The V gene lost 0 bases and the J gene lost 9 bases, with 15 bases spanning the gap. Germline-derived CDR1 and CDR2 are MGHRA and YSYEKL. The CDR3 covers 15 residues. The V and J genes are TRBV4-1 and TRBJ2-1; TRBD1 is a possible D gene (5 bases). Sequenced sample: PBMCs. The receptor comes from a woman aged 18-30 years in good health and CMV-seronegative. CDR3 sequence (DNA): TGCGCCAGCAGCCAAGATGGCCAGGGTCGGAGTGAGCAGTTCTTC. Translation: CASSQDGQGRSEQFF.